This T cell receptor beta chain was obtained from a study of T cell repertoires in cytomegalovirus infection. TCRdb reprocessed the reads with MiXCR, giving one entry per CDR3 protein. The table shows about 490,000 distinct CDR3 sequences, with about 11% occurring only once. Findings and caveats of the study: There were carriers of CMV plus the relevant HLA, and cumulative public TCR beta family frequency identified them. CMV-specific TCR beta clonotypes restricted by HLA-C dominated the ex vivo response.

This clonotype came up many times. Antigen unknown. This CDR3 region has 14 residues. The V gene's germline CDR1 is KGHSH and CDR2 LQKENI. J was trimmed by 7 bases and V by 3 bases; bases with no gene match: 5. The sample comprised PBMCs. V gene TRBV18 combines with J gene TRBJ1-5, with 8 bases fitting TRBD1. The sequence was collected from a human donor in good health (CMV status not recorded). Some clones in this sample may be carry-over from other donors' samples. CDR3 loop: CASSPGRTGQPQHF. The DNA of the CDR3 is TGTGCCAGCTCACCTGGGAGGACAGGGCAGCCCCAGCATTTT.